These 18 T cell receptor beta chains were sequenced from one sample in a study of type 1 regulatory T cells. TCRdb recomputed calls from the reads with MiXCR, one row per CDR3 protein. Of just under 65,000 distinct CDR3 sequences listed, about 50% were seen once; the top ten hold 2% to 2.5%. For these receptors, no antigen is known. The sequenced sample consisted of cultured non-Tr1 T cells, either the whole culture or a sorted T cell fraction (not recorded which). The receptors were gathered from a human donor in good health.

The chain is built from TRBV6-6 and TRBJ1-5, with 8 bases aligning to TRBD1. From germline, CDR1 is MNHNY and CDR2 SVGAGI (reference sequence). V gave up 6 bases and J gave up 3 bases; unmatched junction bases: 4. CDR3 length: 14 amino acids. CDR3 sequence (DNA): TGTGCCAGCAGCTCGACAGGGGCCAATCAGCCCCAGCATTTT. This codes for CASSSTGANQPQHF.

The genes are TRBV6-1 and TRBJ1-1, with D unclear. The CDR3 length is 14 residues. Germline values: CDR1 MNHNS, CDR2 SASEGT. Trimming removed 8 bases at V and 0 bases at J, with 13 bases between. The CDR3, as DNA: TGTGCCAGCTTCCTCTATTTAATGAACACTGAAGCTTTCTTT. Protein product: CASFLYLMNTEAFF.

The chain recombines TRBV7-3 with TRBJ2-1; 10 positions match TRBD2. V dropped 4 bases and J dropped 7; count of bases not matched to a gene: 10. CDR1 and CDR2 (germline): SGHTA, FQGTGA. The CDR3 covers 16 residues. CDR3 DNA: TGTGCCAGCAGCTCCTCGTCTAGCGGGGGATGGAATGAGCAGTTCTTC. It is translated as CASSSSSSGGWNEQFF.

This chain's CDR3 is CAISEQRNTEAFF. CDR3 sequence (DNA): TGTGCCATCAGTGAGCAGAGGAACACTGAAGCTTTCTTT. This rearrangement joins TRBV10-3 to TRBJ1-1; D remains unclear. The V end lost 2 bases, the J end lost 1 base, and 5 bases lay between the germline ends. This CDR3 comprises 13 residues. Looked up from germline, CDR1 is ENHRY and CDR2 is SYGVKD.

The J gene is TRBJ1-1, the V gene TRBV6-1, with D possibly being TRBD1 (6 bases). CDR1 and CDR2 from the germline V gene are MNHNS and SASEGT. Trimming shortened V by 5 bases and J by 1 base, and 11 bases separated the two germline ends. There are 14 residues in the CDR3. CDR3 in DNA: TGTGCCAGCAGTAAAACAGGGTCGAACACTGAAGCTTTCTTT. Translation: CASSKTGSNTEAFF.

By share of the sample, this clonotype is medium-sized. CDR3 sequence: CASLSRVTDTQYF. In nucleotides, the CDR3 is TGTGCCAGCTTATCTAGGGTCACAGATACGCAGTATTTT. This rearrangement joins TRBV12-3 or TRBV12-4 to TRBJ2-3; unclear D gene. V was pared by 8 bases and J by 2 bases, with 11 bases between. This CDR3 region has 13 residues.

This chain uses TRBV12-3 or TRBV12-4 with TRBJ1-4, with no clear D. The CDR3 sequence is 15 residues long. V lost 3 bases to trimming and J lost 3 bases, with 11 bases between them. CDR3 bases: TGTGCCAGCAGTTTTAGCGGTTGGGCTAATGAAAAACTGTTTTTT. Protein product: CASSFSGWANEKLFF.

This clonotype was detected only a few times. The chain combines TRBV29-1 with TRBJ1-5, with D possibly TRBD1 on 5 matching bases. The CDR3 is 13 residues long. V was trimmed by 5 bases and J by 4 bases, leaving 12 bases between them. Germline V CDR1 and CDR2: SQVTM, ANQGSEA. CDR3 region: CSVRGGVNQPQHF. The CDR3 bases are TGCAGCGTTAGGGGTGGGGTTAATCAGCCCCAGCATTTT.

The chain carries TRBV6-1 and TRBJ2-1, with TRBD1 as a possible D gene (6 bases). V lost 4 bases and J lost 6, with 16 bases in between. The CDR3 spans 15 residues. Germline assignment: CDR1 MNHNS and CDR2 SASEGT. The CDR3 region has the DNA TGTGCCAGCAGTGGGGGGCCGGGCGAGCGCAATGAGCAGTTCTTC. It encodes CASSGGPGERNEQFF.

The chain has TRBV20-1 and TRBJ2-5; 9 bases are shared with TRBD2. Germline values: CDR1 DFQATT, CDR2 SNEGSKA (reference sequence). With V trimmed by 4 bases and J by 4 bases, 4 bases remained unmatched. The CDR3 contains 13 residues. CDR3 residues: CSATSGDGETQYF. DNA for the CDR3: TGCAGTGCTACTAGCGGGGATGGAGAGACCCAGTACTTC.

This clonotype qualifies as medium-sized. The CDR3 sequence is CASGGRSYEQYF. The CDR3 region has the DNA TGTGCCAGCGGTGGCCGATCCTACGAGCAGTACTTC. The rearrangement links TRBV7-9 to TRBJ2-7; D gene uncertain. V was clipped by 8 bases and J by 1 base, with 9 bases between them. CDR3 length: 12 residues. CDR1 is SEHNR and CDR2 is FQNEAQ in the germline V gene (reference sequence). Variable domain in full (rest from reference TRBV7-9 and TRBJ2-7): DTGVSQNPRHKITKRGQNVTFRCDPISEHNRLYWYRQTLGQGPEFLTYFQNEAQLEKSRLLSDRFSAERPKGSFSTLEIQRTEQGDSAMYLCASGGRSYEQYFGPGTRLTVT.

CDR3 sequence (DNA): TGTGCCAGCAGTTTTGGGGTTGGTCAGCCCCAGCATTTT. This sequence encodes CASSFGVGQPQHF. J is TRBJ1-5 and V is TRBV12-3 or TRBV12-4, with no clear D. This CDR3 is built from 13 residues. The V and J ends lost 3 bases and 6 bases respectively, with 9 bases between them.

The V gene is TRBV29-1, the J gene TRBJ1-2, with D hard to call. CDR1 is SQVTM, CDR2 ANQGSEA, per germline. V lost 1 base, J lost 7 bases, and 10 bases lay in between. The CDR3 covers 12 residues. CDR3 DNA sequence: TGCAGCGTTGAAGGAGAGCGCGGTGGCTACACCTTC. Encoded protein: CSVEGERGGYTF.

The chain couples TRBV12-3 or TRBV12-4 to TRBJ1-1, with D perhaps TRBD1 (5 bases). There are 12 residues in the CDR3. Trimming shortened V by 7 bases and J by 7 bases, and 13 bases separated the two germline ends. The CDR3 loop reads CASTFWGVEAFF. In DNA, the CDR3 is TGTGCCAGCACTTTCTGGGGGGTTGAAGCTTTCTTT.

This sequence joins TRBV24-1 and TRBJ2-3; D is undetermined. The CDR3 runs 13 residues. V lost 2 bases, J lost 0 bases, and 2 bases lay in between. Germline V lookup: CDR1 KGHDR, CDR2 SFDVKD. DNA for the CDR3: TGTGCCACCAGTGATTCTAGCACAGATACGCAGTATTTT. This gives the protein CATSDSSTDTQYF.

The V call is TRBV29-1, the J call TRBJ2-2; D may be TRBD1 (6 bases). Germline V gene data show CDR1 as SQVTM and CDR2 as ANQGSEA. Trimming pared 6 bases from V and 4 bases from J, leaving 12 bases between. The CDR3 length is 13 residues. CDR3 loop: CSVSDSITGELFF. The CDR3 DNA is TGCAGCGTATCGGACAGTATCACCGGGGAGCTGTTTTTT.

The CDR3 is CASSSRGIGETQYF. The CDR3, as DNA: TGTGCCAGCAGCTCACGGGGGATCGGAGAGACCCAGTACTTC. V is TRBV7-9 and J is TRBJ2-5, with D possibly matching TRBD2 (6 bases). The CDR3 has 14 amino acids. Germline assignment: CDR1 SEHNR and CDR2 FQNEAQ (reference sequence). Trimming removed 4 bases from V and 4 bases from J, with 13 bases in between. The full variable domain, rest sourced from reference TRBV7-9 and TRBJ2-5, is DTGVSQNPRHKITKRGQNVTFRCDPISEHNRLYWYRQTLGQGPEFLTYFQNEAQLEKSRLLSDRFSAERPKGSFSTLEIQRTEQGDSAMYLCASSSRGIGETQYFGPGTRLLVL.

Comment on this clonotype: At one end the junction does not follow the germline gene, possibly because of a read error. The chain joins TRBV7-7 to TRBJ2-5, with TRBD2 identical over 12 bases. The CDR3 has 17 amino acids. Per germline, CDR1 SSHAT and CDR2 FNYEAQ (reference sequence). In DNA form, the CDR3 reads TGTGCTAGCAGCAAAAGGGCTAGCGGGGGGGCCGCGGAGACCCAGTACTTC. It codes for CASSKRASGGAAETQYF.